Presented here are 29 T cell receptor beta chains from one specimen sequenced in a study of OX40 agonist ivuxolimab in advanced cancers. Here immunoSEQ multiplex PCR was the method, and the copy in TCRdb shows in-frame clones only, minus some. The profile shows about 62,000 clones, 85% of them singletons. The sequenced sample was CD4+ or CD8+ T cells sorted from blood, obtained in a trial of the OX40 agonist ivuxolimab. Receptors were obtained from an adult with an advanced solid tumor such as melanoma, head and neck, liver or kidney cancer.

Worth noting for this clone: Other DNA sequences in the same sample also yield this CDR3. The chain carries TRBV18 and TRBJ2-3, with 12 bases that match TRBD2. Germline trimming cut 1 base from V and 2 bases from J; bases unmatched to any gene: 1. CDR1 is KGHSH, CDR2 LQKENI, per germline. CDR3 size: 16 residues. CDR3 DNA sequence: TGTGCCAGCTCACCACGACTAGCGGGGGCCACAGATACGCAGTATTTT. This translates into CASSPRLAGATDTQYF. The full variable domain, with the rest looked up from reference TRBV18 and TRBJ2-3, is NAGVMQNPRHLVRRRGQEARLRCSPMKGHSHVYWYRQLPEEGLKFMVYLQKENIIDESGMPKERFSAEFPKEGPSILRIQQVVRGDSAAYFCASSPRLAGATDTQYFGPGTRLTVL.

The chain links TRBV19 to TRBJ2-5; D is ambiguous. V was shortened by 7 bases and J by 3 bases, with 15 bases between the two germline ends. CDR1 and CDR2 (germline): LNHDA, SQIVND (reference sequence). This CDR3 spans 14 amino acids. The CDR3 reads CASKAMAGKETQYF. Here the CDR3 DNA reads TGTGCCAGTAAGGCGATGGCAGGAAAAGAGACCCAGTACTTC. Using reference TRBV19 and TRBJ2-5 for the parts outside the CDR3, the full variable domain is DGGITQSPKYLFRKEGQNVTLSCEQNLNHDAMYWYRQDPGQGLRLIYYSQIVNDFQKGDIAEGYSVSREKKESFPLTVTSAQKNPTAFYLCASKAMAGKETQYFGPGTRLLVL.

The chain is built from TRBV27 and TRBJ1-4; a possible D gene is TRBD1 (6 bases). Trimming pared 5 bases from V and 8 bases from J, leaving 18 bases between. This CDR3 has 15 amino acids. Germline V gene lookup returns CDR1 MNHEY and CDR2 SMNVEV (reference sequence). The chain's CDR3 is CASSRNRVGGEKLFF. The DNA for the CDR3 is TGTGCCAGCAGTCGCAACAGGGTGGGGGGGGAAAAACTGTTTTTT.

This clone has a single count. The chain combines TRBV7-3 with TRBJ2-1, with D possibly being TRBD2 (6 bases). Trimming took 2 bases from V and 7 from J, leaving 12 bases between them. Germline-derived CDR1 and CDR2 are SGHTA and FQGTGA. CDR3 length: 14 amino acids. This CDR3 reads CASSLAGIGNEQFF. The CDR3 DNA reads as TGTGCCAGCAGCTTAGCGGGGATTGGTAATGAGCAGTTCTTC.

This chain uses TRBV7-2 with TRBJ1-1; D might be TRBD1 (5 bases). From germline, CDR1 is SGHTA and CDR2 FQGNSA. V was pared by 6 bases and J by 1 base, with 12 bases between. This CDR3 is 14 amino acids long. The CDR3 coding sequence is TGTGCCAGCAGAGTGGGGGGAAGGAACACTGAAGCTTTCTTT. Its translation is CASRVGGRNTEAFF.

There are a few counts of this clone. J is TRBJ2-1 and V is TRBV2, with TRBD2 matching over 9 bases. Germline values: CDR1 SNHLY, CDR2 FYNNEI. V was clipped by 3 bases and J by 12 bases; unmatched bases: 18. The length of the CDR3 is 17 residues. The CDR3: CASSERGRAGGGEGQFF. In nucleotides, the CDR3 is TGTGCCAGCAGTGAGAGAGGTAGAGCGGGGGGTGGCGAAGGGCAGTTCTTC.

The chain links TRBV5-6 to TRBJ2-2; tentative D call: TRBD2 (5 bases). Germline assignment: CDR1 SGHDT and CDR2 YYEEEE. Between the trimmed V and J ends, which lost 3 bases and 2 bases, there was a span of 8 bases. This CDR3 comprises 14 residues. The CDR3: CASSWTGNTGELFF. The DNA for the CDR3 is TGTGCCAGCAGCTGGACTGGAAACACCGGGGAGCTGTTTTTT.

The chain couples TRBV25-1 to TRBJ2-1; 8 bases map to TRBD2. Trimming removed 1 base from V and 9 bases from J; junction bases left unmatched: 8. CDR3 length: 15 residues. Germline loops: CDR1 MGHDK, CDR2 SYGVNS. The CDR3: CASSELGGGHIEQFF. The CDR3 nucleotides are TGTGCCAGCAGTGAATTGGGCGGGGGGCACATTGAGCAGTTCTTC.

The chain has TRBV14 and TRBJ2-7, with D hard to call. The CDR3 runs 11 residues. Trimming took off 1 base at V and 4 bases at J, with 2 bases between the two ends. CDR1 and CDR2 from the germline V gene are SGHDN and FVKESK. The CDR3 region is CASSQGYEQYF. The CDR3 DNA follows: TGTGCCAGCAGCCAAGGGTACGAGCAGTACTTC. Full variable domain (missing parts from reference TRBV14 and TRBJ2-7): EAGVTQFPSHSVIEKGQTVTLRCDPISGHDNLYWYRRVMGKEIKFLLHFVKESKQDESGMPNNRFLAERTGGTYSTLKVQPAELEDSGVYFCASSQGYEQYFGPGTRLTVT.

About this clone itself: Other DNA variants within this sample encode the same CDR3. The rearrangement uses TRBV5-1 and TRBJ2-6, with D unclear. The CDR3 consists of 15 residues. The V gene's germline CDR1 is SGHRS and CDR2 YFSETQ. V was pared by 0 bases and J by 0 bases, with 4 bases between. CDR3 bases: TGCGCCAGCAGCTTGGGGAGCTCTGGGGCCAACGTCCTGACTTTC. This translates into CASSLGSSGANVLTF.

The chain employs TRBV2 and TRBJ2-5, with 7 bases identical to TRBD2. The germline V gene encodes CDR1 SNHLY and CDR2 FYNNEI. Germline trimming cut 7 bases from V and 2 bases from J; bases unmatched to any gene: 7. The CDR3 length is 14 residues. CDR3 sequence: CASTSGGLQETQYF. DNA of the CDR3: TGTGCCAGCACCTCGGGGGGTTTACAAGAGACCCAGTACTTC.

This clone came up a few times. This chain connects TRBV6-6 to TRBJ1-2; possibly TRBD1 for D (5 bases). Per germline, CDR1 MNHNY and CDR2 SVGAGI (reference sequence). CDR3 length: 15 residues. Trimming removed 6 bases from V and 0 bases from J, with 14 bases in between. The CDR3 DNA follows: TGTGCCAGCAGATTGACAGCCAGTACTAACTATGGCTACACCTTC. This codes for CASRLTASTNYGYTF.

This clone appeared many times. The chain carries TRBV4-1 and TRBJ1-1; D is ambiguous. V was clipped by 7 bases and J by 5 bases, with 11 bases between them. The CDR3 is 12 residues long. Germline V gives CDR1 MGHRA, CDR2 YSYEKL. The CDR3 sequence: CASIPLGTEAFF. As DNA, the CDR3 is TGCGCCAGCATCCCTCTGGGAACTGAAGCTTTCTTT.

This chain joins TRBV28 and TRBJ1-2; no firm D call. The CDR3 contains 11 residues. Germline-derived CDR1 and CDR2 are MDHEN and SYDVKM. The V end was cut by 5 bases, the J end by 4 bases, with 5 bases between. CDR3 nucleotide sequence: TGTGCCAGCAGTACGGGCTATGGCTACACCTTC. Residues: CASSTGYGYTF.

The V gene is TRBV7-2, the J gene TRBJ2-5; 11 positions agree with TRBD2. Trimming took 5 bases from V and 6 from J; bases not matched to a gene: 5. The germline V gene encodes CDR1 SGHTA and CDR2 FQGNSA. The CDR3 sequence is 14 residues long. The CDR3 here is CASSGRLAGQTQYF. The DNA of the CDR3 is TGTGCCAGCAGCGGCCGACTAGCGGGGCAGACCCAGTACTTC.

The chain uses TRBV19 and TRBJ2-2; D is tentatively TRBD1 or TRBD2 (6 bases each). The CDR3 is made up of 14 amino acids. V was clipped by 3 bases and J by 5 bases, with 10 bases between them. Germline lookup yields CDR1 LNHDA and CDR2 SQIVND (reference sequence). The CDR3 reads CASSMLGGTGELFF. CDR3 DNA: TGTGCCAGTAGTATGCTAGGGGGGACCGGGGAGCTGTTTTTT.

The rearrangement links TRBV10-3 to TRBJ2-7, with 7 positions matching TRBD1. V was pared by 2 bases and J by 4 bases, with 8 bases of the junction left unmatched. The CDR3 length is 15 residues. Germline CDR1 reads ENHRY; CDR2 reads SYGVKD. The CDR3 loop reads CAISEIRDSEYEQYF. The CDR3 DNA is TGTGCCATCAGTGAGATCCGGGACAGTGAGTACGAGCAGTACTTC.

The chain's CDR3 is CASSRPYGYTF. CDR3 coding DNA: TGTGCCAGCAGTCGCCCCTATGGCTACACCTTC. The gene calls are TRBV28 and TRBJ1-2; no reliable D call. Germline V gene lookup returns CDR1 MDHEN and CDR2 SYDVKM. Trimming shortened V by 5 bases and J by 4 bases, and 5 bases separated the two germline ends. The CDR3 is 11 amino acids.

The rearrangement links TRBV28 to TRBJ2-7, with no clear D. CDR1 is MDHEN and CDR2 is SYDVKM in the germline V gene. Trimming stripped 1 base from V and 4 bases from J, with 17 bases between. The CDR3 is 16 amino acids. The CDR3: CASSLFRAEPGYEQYF. The CDR3 DNA is TGTGCCAGCAGTTTATTCCGGGCAGAACCGGGTTACGAGCAGTACTTC. Complete variable domain (other parts from reference TRBV28 and TRBJ2-7): DVKVTQSSRYLVKRTGEKVFLECVQDMDHENMFWYRQDPGLGLRLIYFSYDVKMKEKGDIPEGYSVSREKKERFSLILESASTNQTSMYLCASSLFRAEPGYEQYFGPGTRLTVT.

The chain has TRBV6-6 and TRBJ2-1; 10 nucleotides line up with TRBD1. The CDR3 is 14 residues long. J lost 10 bases, V lost 0 bases, and 3 bases had no gene match. The V gene's germline CDR1 is MNHNY and CDR2 SVGAGI (reference sequence). The CDR3 region has the DNA TGTGCCAGCAGTTACTCCGGGACAGGGGCCGAGCAGTTCTTC. The encoded protein is CASSYSGTGAEQFF.

The chain combines TRBV27 with TRBJ2-1; 10 bases match TRBD2. This CDR3 has 15 residues. With 3 bases clipped from V and 9 bases from J, the junction kept 8 bases outside the gene matches. CDR1 and CDR2 from the germline V gene are MNHEY and SMNVEV (reference sequence). CDR3 nucleotide sequence: TGTGCCAGCAGTTTGATAACCAGCGGGAGGGCTGAGCAGTTCTTC. Protein sequence: CASSLITSGRAEQFF.

The chain combines TRBV7-2 with TRBJ2-5; D gene unclear. Trimming pared 8 bases from V and 3 bases from J, leaving 16 bases between. Germline V lookup: CDR1 SGHTA, CDR2 FQGNSA. The CDR3 sequence is 14 residues long. In DNA form, the CDR3 reads TGTGCCAGCGCTACTTGGACCCAGGAAGAGACCCAGTACTTC. This translates into CASATWTQEETQYF.

The gene calls are TRBV2 and TRBJ1-1, with a tentative D call TRBD1 (5 bases). CDR3 length: 14 amino acids. From germline, CDR1 is SNHLY and CDR2 FYNNEI. V shed 3 bases and J shed 4 bases, with 12 bases lying between them. CDR3 DNA sequence: TGTGCCAGCAGTGATTGGGGGTTGGGCACTGAAGCTTTCTTT. This translates into CASSDWGLGTEAFF.

The rearrangement links TRBV19 to TRBJ1-5; D uncertain. Germline-derived CDR1 and CDR2 are LNHDA and SQIVND (reference sequence). The CDR3 is made up of 15 amino acids. V was shortened by 7 bases and J by 7 bases, with 20 bases between the two germline ends. This CDR3 reads CASTPRGRTGQPQHF. Here the CDR3 DNA reads TGTGCCAGTACCCCACGTGGCAGAACTGGCCAGCCCCAGCATTTT.

The rearrangement joins TRBV29-1 to TRBJ2-1; possibly TRBD1 for D (5 bases). The CDR3 loop spans 11 amino acids. The V gene's germline CDR1 is SQVTM and CDR2 ANQGSEA. Trimming cost V 4 bases and J 6 bases, with 7 bases left between them. The CDR3 reads CSVAGSNEQFF. The CDR3 DNA sequence: TGCAGCGTTGCAGGGTCCAATGAGCAGTTCTTC.

V is TRBV6-1 and J is TRBJ2-1, with 11 bases lining up with TRBD2. Trimming at V came to 3 bases and at J to 10 bases, leaving 8 bases not matched to a gene. CDR1 and CDR2 from the germline V gene are MNHNS and SASEGT. This CDR3 is 15 amino acids long. CDR3 amino acids: CASSDLAGGPWEQFF. In DNA, the CDR3 is TGTGCCAGCAGTGATTTAGCGGGAGGGCCGTGGGAGCAGTTCTTC.

The chain uses TRBV18 and TRBJ2-5; 10 nucleotides agree with TRBD2. This CDR3 comprises 16 residues. Germline V gene data show CDR1 as KGHSH and CDR2 as LQKENI. Trimming cost V 5 bases and J 11 bases; bases outside gene matches: 17. CDR3: CASSESGRAPIGEQYF. In nucleotides, the CDR3 is TGTGCCAGCTCAGAGAGCGGGAGGGCCCCGATTGGTGAGCAGTACTTC.

The chain recombines TRBV27 with TRBJ2-1; maybe TRBD2 (6 bases). The V gene's germline CDR1 is MNHEY and CDR2 SMNVEV (reference sequence). The V and J ends lost 0 bases and 15 bases respectively, with 18 bases between them. This CDR3 region has 14 residues. The CDR3 loop is CASSLSPSAQRVFF. The CDR3 region has the DNA TGTGCCAGCAGTTTATCACCTAGCGCTCAACGTGTGTTCTTC.

In the case of this clone: At the DNA level, this CDR3 is encoded by other sequences in the same sample as well. J is TRBJ2-7 and V is TRBV6-5; TRBD1 aligns across 8 bases. CDR1 is MNHEY, CDR2 SVGAGI, per germline. V dropped 5 bases and J dropped 0; count of bases not matched to a gene: 3. There are 14 residues in the CDR3. The CDR3 DNA is TGTGCCAGCAGTCCCGGGACAGGCTCCTACGAGCAGTACTTC. Encoded protein: CASSPGTGSYEQYF.